The clone carrying this T cell receptor beta chain was seen at least ten times. Antigen: not known. Amplification of TCR beta CDR3 regions used RNA as the template. The TCR CDR3 first-round RT-PCR relied on the HTBI primer set. TCRdb redid the calling of the multiplex PCR reads with MiXCR, one entry per CDR3 protein. The sample yields approximately 520,000 distinct CDR3 sequences, around a quarter seen once. This entry is derived from a study of T cells in Graves' hyperthyroidism and ophthalmopathy. Notes on the study in general: A median about 6.2 months before onset, the model predicted ophthalmopathy.

Disease lasting under 3 months, a NOSPECS grade of at least 4, and a Clinical Activity Score of at least 3 were features of the ophthalmopathy patients. Trimming shortened V by 2 bases and J by 4 bases, and 8 bases separated the two germline ends. Germline CDR1 MGHDK, CDR2 SYGVNS. CDR3 length equals 13 residues. The specimen was blood. The V and J genes are TRBV25-1 and TRBJ1-2; D is unresolved. The clonotype was recovered from a woman aged 25 to 39 with Graves' ophthalmopathy. This chain's CDR3 is CASSETTLYGYTF. In DNA form, the CDR3 reads TGTGCCAGCAGTGAAACCACCCTCTATGGCTACACCTTC.